Listed below are T cell receptor beta chains from one sample, sequenced in a study of cytomegalovirus exposure and HLA in healthy donors. Method: immunoSEQ multiplex PCR; TCRdb's copy keeps in-frame clones and lacks some. Among 210,000 or so clones listed, just over 85% were seen once. The sample consisted of PBMCs. These receptors were taken from a woman in her late teens or twenties in good health and CMV-seronegative. Each CDR3 is given with its conserved first and last residue. D genes are given only for firm matches. Rows give clone size only sometimes, using once, few, many, or a class for an expanded clone.

d_call	j_call	v_call	clone_size	cdr3_nt	cdr3_aa
NA	TRBJ2-3	TRBV11-3	NA	TGTGCCAGCAGCCTGGCGGGAAGCGAGACAGATACGCAGTATTTT	CASSLAGSETDTQYF
NA	TRBJ1-4	TRBV28	once	TGTGCCAGCAGACTCCCCGACAGAGGCGAAAAACTGTTTTTT	CASRLPDRGEKLFF
TRBD1	TRBJ1-2	TRBV5-4	NA	TGTGCCAGCAGCTTACCAGGGGGCCATGGCTACACCTTC	CASSLPGGHGYTF
NA	TRBJ2-7	TRBV6-6	NA	TGTGCCAGCACCCGACCCGACGGGACAAACGAGCAGTACTTC	CASTRPDGTNEQYF
TRBD2	TRBJ2-7	TRBV29-1	NA	TGCAGCGTTGTGCGGGAGTCAGCCTACGAGCAGTACTTC	CSVVRESAYEQYF
TRBD2	TRBJ2-5	TRBV7-9	NA	TGTGCCAGCAGCTTAAAGCGGGACGGGAGTGAGACCCAGTACTTC	CASSLKRDGSETQYF
TRBD2	TRBJ2-1	TRBV27	NA	TGTGCCAGCAGTGGTCTACTAGCGGGGCTGTACAATGAGCAGTTCTTC	CASSGLLAGLYNEQFF
NA	TRBJ2-7	TRBV27	NA	TGTGCCAGCAGTTTATTGGGTAAGACTAGTTTCTACGAGCAGTACTTC	CASSLLGKTSFYEQYF
TRBD2	TRBJ2-3	TRBV29-1	once	TGCAGCGTTGAAGGTCTGGCGGGAGGGAACACAGATACGCAGTATTTT	CSVEGLAGGNTDTQYF
TRBD1	TRBJ1-5	TRBV7-7	NA	TGTGCTACCGAGGGGGAACAGGGGGCGGGTCAGCCCCAGCATTTT	CATEGEQGAGQPQHF
NA	TRBJ2-1	TRBV11-3	NA	TGTGCCAGCAGTCCTCCGGGACTTCACTCCTACAATGAGCAGTTCTTC	CASSPPGLHSYNEQFF